The present TCR beta chain was sequenced within a study of blood T cell repertoires in COVID-19. In the study overall: Whether acute or convalescent, the COVID-19 samples came from the United States, Italy and Spain. In each case, the material was cDNA or gDNA derived from T cells, B-cell-depleted T cells, or PBMCs.

The CDR3 extends over 14 amino acids. J lost 0 bases, V lost 4 bases, and 3 bases had no gene match. CDR1 is SQVTM, CDR2 ANQGSEA, per germline. Per the study methods: The assay estimated nucleated cells by amplifying reference gene primers. TCRdb keeps only in-frame clones here, not all; method: immunoSEQ multiplex PCR. Clone size and V and J calls were adopted from that table, with D and trimming inferred from the DNA. The table records 98,000 or so clones, 87% of them present only once. Specimen: peripheral blood. This chain connects TRBV29-1 to TRBJ2-3, with TRBD1 matching 8 bases. The source is a man between 45 and 60 years old with acute or convalescent COVID-19. CDR3 sequence (DNA): TGCAGCGTTGCCCGGGACAGGAGCACAGATACGCAGTATTTT. It specifies CSVARDRSTDTQYF.